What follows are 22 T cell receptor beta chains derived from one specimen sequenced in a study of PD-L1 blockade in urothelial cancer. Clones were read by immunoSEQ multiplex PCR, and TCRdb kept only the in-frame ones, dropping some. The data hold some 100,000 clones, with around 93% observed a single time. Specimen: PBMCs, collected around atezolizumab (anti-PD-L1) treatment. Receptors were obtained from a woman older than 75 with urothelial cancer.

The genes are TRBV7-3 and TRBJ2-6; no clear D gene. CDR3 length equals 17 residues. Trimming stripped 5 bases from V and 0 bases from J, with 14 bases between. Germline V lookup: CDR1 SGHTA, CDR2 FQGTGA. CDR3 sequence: CASSRLSRSSGANVLTF. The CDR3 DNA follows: TGTGCCAGCAGCCGCCTCTCCAGAAGCTCTGGGGCCAACGTCCTGACTTTC.

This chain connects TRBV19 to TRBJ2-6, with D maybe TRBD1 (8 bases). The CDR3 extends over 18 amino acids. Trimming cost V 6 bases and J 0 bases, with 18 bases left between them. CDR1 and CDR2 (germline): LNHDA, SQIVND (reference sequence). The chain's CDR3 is CASSQNRGGGSGANVLTF. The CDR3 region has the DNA TGTGCCAGTAGCCAAAACAGGGGGGGTGGCTCTGGGGCCAACGTCCTGACTTTC.

The CDR3 spells CASSLLLRVENTEAFF. The CDR3 DNA reads as TGTGCCAGCAGCTTGTTGTTGAGGGTGGAGAACACTGAAGCTTTCTTT. The chain recombines TRBV5-6 with TRBJ1-1; D gene unclear. Looked up from germline, CDR1 is SGHDT and CDR2 is YYEEEE. The CDR3 is made up of 16 amino acids. Deletions cut 1 base from V and 1 base from J, with 14 bases between.

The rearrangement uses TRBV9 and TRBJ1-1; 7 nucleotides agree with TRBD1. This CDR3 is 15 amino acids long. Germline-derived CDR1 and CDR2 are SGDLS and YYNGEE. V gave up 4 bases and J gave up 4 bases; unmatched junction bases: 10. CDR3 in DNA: TGTGCCAGCAGCAGACCCGGGACAGTGGCCACTGAAGCTTTCTTT. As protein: CASSRPGTVATEAFF.

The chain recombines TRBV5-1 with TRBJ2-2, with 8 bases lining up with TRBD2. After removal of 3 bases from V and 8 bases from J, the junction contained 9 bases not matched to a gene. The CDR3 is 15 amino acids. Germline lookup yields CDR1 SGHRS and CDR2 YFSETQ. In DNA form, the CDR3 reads TGCGCCAGCAGCTCCGTGAGCGGGAGAGGTGGGGAGCTGTTTTTT. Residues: CASSSVSGRGGELFF.

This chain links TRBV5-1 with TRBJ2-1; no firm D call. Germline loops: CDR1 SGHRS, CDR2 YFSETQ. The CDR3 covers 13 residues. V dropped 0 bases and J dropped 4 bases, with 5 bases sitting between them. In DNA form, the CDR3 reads TGCGCCAGCAGCTTGGGGCAGTACAATGAGCAGTTCTTC. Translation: CASSLGQYNEQFF.

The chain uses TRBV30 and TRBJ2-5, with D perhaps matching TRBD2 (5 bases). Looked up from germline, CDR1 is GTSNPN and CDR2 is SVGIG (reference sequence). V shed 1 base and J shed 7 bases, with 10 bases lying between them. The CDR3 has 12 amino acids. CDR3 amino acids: CAWSEGEGTQYF. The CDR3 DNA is TGTGCCTGGAGTGAAGGAGAGGGGACCCAGTACTTC.

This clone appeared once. CDR3 DNA sequence: TGTGCCAGCAGTTTAGGGAGGGCGGCAGATACGCAGTATTTT. Translation: CASSLGRAADTQYF. V usage is TRBV27 and J usage is TRBJ2-3; TRBD2 matches 7 bases. The J segment lost 4 bases and the V segment lost 2 bases, leaving 3 bases of the junction unmatched. CDR1 is MNHEY and CDR2 is SMNVEV in the germline V gene (reference sequence). This CDR3 is built from 14 residues.

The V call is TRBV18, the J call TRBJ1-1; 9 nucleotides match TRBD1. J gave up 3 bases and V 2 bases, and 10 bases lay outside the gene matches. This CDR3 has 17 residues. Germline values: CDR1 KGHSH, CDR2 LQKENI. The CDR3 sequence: CASSPYTGGFVDTEAFF. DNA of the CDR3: TGTGCCAGCTCACCATACACAGGGGGCTTTGTTGACACTGAAGCTTTCTTT.

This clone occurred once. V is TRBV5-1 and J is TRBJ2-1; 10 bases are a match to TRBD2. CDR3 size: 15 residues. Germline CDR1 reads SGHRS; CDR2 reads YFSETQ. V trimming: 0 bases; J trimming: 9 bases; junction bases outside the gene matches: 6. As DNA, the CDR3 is TGCGCCAGCAGCTTGGGCCCAGCGGGAGGGCTTGAGCAGTTCTTC. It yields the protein CASSLGPAGGLEQFF.

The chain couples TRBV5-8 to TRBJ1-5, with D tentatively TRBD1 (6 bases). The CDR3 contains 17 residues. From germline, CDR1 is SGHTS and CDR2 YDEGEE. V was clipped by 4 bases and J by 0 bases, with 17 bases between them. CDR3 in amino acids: CASSRQAISYSNQPQHF. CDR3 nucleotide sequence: TGTGCCAGCAGCCGACAGGCCATAAGCTATAGCAATCAGCCCCAGCATTTT.

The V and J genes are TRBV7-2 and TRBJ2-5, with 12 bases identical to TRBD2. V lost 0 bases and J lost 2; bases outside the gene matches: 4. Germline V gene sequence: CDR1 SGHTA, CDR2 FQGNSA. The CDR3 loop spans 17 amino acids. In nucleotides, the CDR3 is TGTGCCAGCAGCTTAGCACTAGCGGGAGGAGGGCAAGAGACCCAGTACTTC. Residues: CASSLALAGGGQETQYF.

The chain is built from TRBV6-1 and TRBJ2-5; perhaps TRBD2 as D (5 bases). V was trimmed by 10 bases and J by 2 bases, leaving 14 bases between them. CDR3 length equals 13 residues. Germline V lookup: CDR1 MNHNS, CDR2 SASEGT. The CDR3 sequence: CAISRESQETQYF. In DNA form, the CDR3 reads TGTGCCATCTCTCGGGAATCACAAGAGACCCAGTACTTC.

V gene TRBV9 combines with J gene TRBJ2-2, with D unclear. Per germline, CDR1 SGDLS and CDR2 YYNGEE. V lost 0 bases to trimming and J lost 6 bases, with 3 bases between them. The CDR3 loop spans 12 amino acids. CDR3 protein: CASSVGPGELFF. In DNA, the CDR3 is TGTGCCAGCAGCGTAGGGCCCGGGGAGCTGTTTTTT.

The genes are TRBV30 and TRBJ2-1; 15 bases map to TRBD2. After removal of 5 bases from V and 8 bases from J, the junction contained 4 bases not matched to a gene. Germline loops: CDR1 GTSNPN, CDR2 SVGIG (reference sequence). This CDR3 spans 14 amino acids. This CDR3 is CAWGLAGGKYEQFF. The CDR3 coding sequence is TGTGCCTGGGGACTAGCGGGAGGGAAGTATGAGCAGTTCTTC.

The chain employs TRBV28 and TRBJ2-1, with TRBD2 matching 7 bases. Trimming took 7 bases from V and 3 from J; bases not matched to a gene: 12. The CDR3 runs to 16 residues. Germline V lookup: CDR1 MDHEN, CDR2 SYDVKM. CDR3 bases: TGTGCCAGCACCCCATCTAGCGGTAGACTCTACAATGAGCAGTTCTTC. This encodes CASTPSSGRLYNEQFF.

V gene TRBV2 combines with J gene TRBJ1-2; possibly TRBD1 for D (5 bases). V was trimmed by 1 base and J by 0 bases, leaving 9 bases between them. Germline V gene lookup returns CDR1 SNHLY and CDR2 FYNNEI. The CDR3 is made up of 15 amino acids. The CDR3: CASSEGAGPNYGYTF. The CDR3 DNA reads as TGTGCCAGCAGTGAAGGGGCAGGGCCTAACTATGGCTACACCTTC.

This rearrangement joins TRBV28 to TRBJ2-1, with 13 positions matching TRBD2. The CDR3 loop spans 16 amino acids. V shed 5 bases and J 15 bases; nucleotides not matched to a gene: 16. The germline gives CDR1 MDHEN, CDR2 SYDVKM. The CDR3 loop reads CASSQKTLTSGGSRFF. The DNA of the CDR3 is TGTGCCAGCAGTCAGAAAACCTTGACTAGCGGGGGGTCTCGGTTCTTC.

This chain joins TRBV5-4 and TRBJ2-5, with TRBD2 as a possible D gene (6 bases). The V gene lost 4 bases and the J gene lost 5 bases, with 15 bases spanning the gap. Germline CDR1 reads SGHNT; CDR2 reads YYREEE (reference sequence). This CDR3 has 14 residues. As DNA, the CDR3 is TGTGCCAGCAGCCCGGGACTCCCGGCGGAGACCCAGTACTTC. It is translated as CASSPGLPAETQYF. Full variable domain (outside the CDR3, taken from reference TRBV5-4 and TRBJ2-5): ETGVTQSPTHLIKTRGQQVTLRCSSQSGHNTVSWYQQALGQGPQFIFQYYREEENGRGNFPPRFSGLQFPNYSSELNVNALELDDSALYLCASSPGLPAETQYFGPGTRLLVL.

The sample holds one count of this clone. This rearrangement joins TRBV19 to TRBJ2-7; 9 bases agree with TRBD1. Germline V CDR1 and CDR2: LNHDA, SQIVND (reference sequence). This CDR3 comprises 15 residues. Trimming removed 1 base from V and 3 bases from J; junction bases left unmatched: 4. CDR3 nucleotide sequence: TGTGCCAGTAGTATAGTAGGGGGACAGGGCTACGAGCAGTACTTC. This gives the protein CASSIVGGQGYEQYF.

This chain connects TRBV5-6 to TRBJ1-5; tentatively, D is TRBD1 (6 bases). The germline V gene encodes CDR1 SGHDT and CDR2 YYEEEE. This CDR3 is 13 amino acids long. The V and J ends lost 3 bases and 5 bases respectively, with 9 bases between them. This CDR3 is CASSYGQYQPQHF. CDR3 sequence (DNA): TGTGCCAGCAGCTACGGACAGTATCAGCCCCAGCATTTT.

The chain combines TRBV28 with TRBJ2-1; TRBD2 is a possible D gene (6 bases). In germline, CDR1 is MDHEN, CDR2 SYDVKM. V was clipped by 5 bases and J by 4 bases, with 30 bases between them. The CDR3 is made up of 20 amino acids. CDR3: CASSLQGFYSGSSSYNEQFF. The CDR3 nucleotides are TGTGCCAGCAGTCTACAAGGGTTTTATAGCGGCTCCTCCTCTTACAATGAGCAGTTCTTC.